Included here is one T cell receptor beta chain sequence, with context. This clone was detected only a few times. The antigen it binds to is not known. No base-level quality is on record; no much larger clone is a single base apart. The V end loses 3 bases and the J end loses 4 bases, and a stretch of 17 bases separates them. The CDR3 has 16 amino acids, counting the end cysteine and phenylalanine. The only DNA kept is the CDR3, 48 bases in frame from the first base. For CDR1 and CDR2, the germline V gene lists KGHSH and LQKENI. The sample belongs to a study of blood T cell repertoires in COVID-19 (dated by TCRdb to the early 2020s). General notes on the study: The collaborator samples originated in the United States, Italy and Spain and spanned the acute and convalescent phases of COVID-19. Sample metadata almost always included a de-identified subject ID, COVID-19 status, age in years and sex. The repertoires were made available in a free public database intended to serve as a resource for research on the immune response to SARS-CoV-2. Where HLA class I and class II types were available, the types were taken from metadata supplied by the sample provider, not from assay-based typing. Subjects who had been exposed to COVID-19, were actively infected with it, or had recovered from it provided the deeply sampled blood TCRbeta repertoires that made up the dataset. Samples came from the ongoing ImmuneRACE study (first 160 participants) plus 1,254 subjects from 6 global collaborators. The material from the prospective study consisted of cDNA or gDNA derived from T cells, B-cell-depleted T cells, or PBMCs.

Whole blood was collected in K2EDTA tubes by collaborating institutions according to the institutions' own protocols. For TCRbeta analysis, collaborator samples were shipped as frozen whole blood, as isolated PBMCs, or as DNA extracted from either sample type. The immunoSEQ Assay, a bias-controlled multiplex PCR, was used to amplify TCRbeta CDR3 regions from genomic DNA. The source study handled its data this way. The number of nucleated cells in each sample was estimated by amplification of reference gene primers within the assay. To quantify the absolute abundance of each unique TCRbeta CDR3 rearrangement, sequence reads were collapsed and filtered. For each sample, productive Simpson clonality was calculated as the square root of Simpson's diversity index over productive rearrangements. The table was pulled from immuneACCESS by TCRdb, which kept in-frame rearrangements only. Such tables lose some clones; where checked, under half of the loss comes from unresolved V genes, and the rest has no known cause. V and J calls and clone size follow that table, whereas D and trimming were derived from the DNA. Counted in this sample were roughly 140,000 clones; around 90% of them appeared once. The ten largest clones add up to around 10% of the sample.

Findings and caveats that apply to the study as a whole: The quantity of clinical and demographic metadata differed by source and by participant and was supplied without curation.

The sequenced material came from peripheral blood. The sequence was obtained from a woman aged 80 or older with acute or convalescent COVID-19. The chain joins TRBV18 to TRBJ2-3; TRBD2 might be the D gene, on 6 matching bases. The DNA sequence is as follows: TGTGCCAGCTCACCGTCCGGGACTCGACTCCCAGATACGCAGTATTTT. The encoded protein is CASSPSGTRLPDTQYF.